This TCR beta chain was retrieved from a study of cytomegalovirus exposure and HLA in healthy donors. Whole-study findings and limits: A later analysis found common viral pathogens apparently linked to several of the most significant clusters. In vitro assays verified that a few CMV-associated chains recognized CMV antigens specifically. There were reportedly fewer N-insertions in an Asian-associated ancestry cluster than the roughly 670-donor mean, in a later analysis.

This clone came up once. Its antigen is not known. 13 Jbeta primers and 60 Vbeta primers were used for the PCR. Libraries were prepared by immunoSEQ multiplex PCR; TCRdb keeps only in-frame clonotypes and omits some of them. The data hold 150,000 to 200,000 clones, with roughly 80% observed a single time. V dropped 5 bases and J dropped 0; count of bases not matched to a gene: 11. Germline-derived CDR1 and CDR2 are SGHTA and FQGNSA. CDR3 length: 17 amino acids. This receptor was obtained from a woman aged 50 to 60 in good health and CMV-seronegative. The V call is TRBV7-2, the J call TRBJ2-7; 9 positions agree with TRBD2. Sequences were obtained from PBMCs. The DNA for the CDR3 is TGTGCCAGCAGCAGGGTGGCTAGCGGGGCCCTCTCCTACGAGCAGTACTTC. Protein product: CASSRVASGALSYEQYF. Full variable domain (rest looked up from reference TRBV7-2 and TRBJ2-7): GAGVSQSPSNKVTEKGKDVELRCDPISGHTALYWYRQSLGQGLEFLIYFQGNSAPDKSGLPSDRFSAERTGGSVSTLTIQRTQQEDSAVYLCASSRVASGALSYEQYFGPGTRLTVT.